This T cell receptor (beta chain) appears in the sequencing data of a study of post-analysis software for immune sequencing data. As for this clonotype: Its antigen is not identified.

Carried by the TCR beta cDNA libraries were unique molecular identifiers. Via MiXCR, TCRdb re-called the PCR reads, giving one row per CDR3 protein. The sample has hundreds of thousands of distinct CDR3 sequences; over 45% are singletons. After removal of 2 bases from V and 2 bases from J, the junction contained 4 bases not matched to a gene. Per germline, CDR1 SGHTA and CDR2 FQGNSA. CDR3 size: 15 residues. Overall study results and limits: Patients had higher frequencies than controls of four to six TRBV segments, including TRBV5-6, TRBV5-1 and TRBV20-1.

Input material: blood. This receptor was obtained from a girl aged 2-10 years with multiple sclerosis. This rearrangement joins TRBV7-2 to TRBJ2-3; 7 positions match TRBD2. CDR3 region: CASSLSGAYTDTQYF. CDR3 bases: TGTGCCAGCAGCTTAAGCGGGGCCTACACAGATACGCAGTATTTT.